These T cell receptor beta chains were read from a single sample in a study of cytomegalovirus exposure and HLA in healthy donors. Produced via immunoSEQ multiplex PCR; TCRdb's table is partial and in-frame only. The table shows some 150,000 clones, with about four fifths occurring only once. Sequenced material: PBMCs. These receptors came from a man in his forties or fifties in good health and CMV-seropositive. Both conserved end residues are part of each CDR3. The order of the fields is D gene, clone size, V gene, J gene, CDR3 protein, CDR3 DNA. The D gene is left open where the match is weak. Clone size is not always given. Where it is, it says once, few, many or a class for expanded clones.

NA	NA	TRBV6-5	TRBJ1-3	CASSRGGARGNTIYF	TGTGCCAGCAGTCGCGGAGGGGCTCGTGGAAACACCATATATTTT
NA	NA	TRBV7-7	TRBJ2-5	CASSLGHQETQYF	TGTGCCAGCAGCTTAGGGCACCAAGAGACCCAGTACTTC
NA	NA	TRBV5-1	TRBJ2-5	CASSPRGETQYF	TGCGCCAGCAGCCCAAGGGGAGAGACCCAGTACTTC
NA	NA	TRBV2	TRBJ2-7	CASSEALGARKQYF	TGTGCCAGCAGTGAAGCTCTGGGGGCCAGGAAGCAGTACTTC
TRBD1	NA	TRBV2	TRBJ1-2	CASDNRGAYGYTF	TGTGCCAGCGACAACAGGGGGGCTTATGGCTACACCTTC
NA	NA	TRBV7-9	TRBJ2-3	CASSLRGAGLTDTQYF	TGTGCCAGCAGCTTACGTGGGGCAGGGTTGACAGATACGCAGTATTTT
TRBD1	NA	TRBV6-5	TRBJ1-1	CASKKGGSVTEAFF	TGTGCCAGCAAAAAAGGGGGCTCGGTCACTGAAGCTTTCTTT
NA	NA	TRBV7-9	TRBJ1-4	CSSSLRQVNEKLFF	TGTTCCAGCAGCTTGCGACAGGTTAATGAAAAACTGTTTTTT
TRBD1	NA	TRBV27	TRBJ1-2	CASSEGGNYGYTF	TGTGCCAGCAGTGAAGGGGGCAACTATGGCTACACCTTC
TRBD1	NA	TRBV5-6	TRBJ1-1	CASSPTRSTGMNTEAFF	TGTGCCAGCAGCCCGACCCGGTCGACAGGGATGAACACTGAAGCTTTCTTT
NA	NA	TRBV4-1	TRBJ1-1	CASSQGDLRGTEAFF	TGCGCCAGCAGCCAAGGGGACCTCCGGGGGACTGAAGCTTTCTTT
NA	NA	TRBV5-1	TRBJ1-1	CASSLLGGQGDTEAFF	TGCGCCAGCAGCTTGCTGGGGGGGCAAGGCGACACTGAAGCTTTCTTT
TRBD2	NA	TRBV19	TRBJ2-7	CASSIRPGTRGYEQYF	TGTGCCAGTAGTATTCGACCCGGGACTAGAGGCTACGAGCAGTACTTC
NA	NA	TRBV4-1	TRBJ2-5	CASSQGRGWYQETQYF	TGCGCCAGCAGCCAAGGCAGGGGCTGGTACCAAGAGACCCAGTACTTC
NA	NA	TRBV5-1	TRBJ2-2	CASSWKTGFDGELFF	TGCGCCAGCAGCTGGAAGACGGGGTTCGACGGGGAGCTGTTTTTT
NA	NA	TRBV28	TRBJ2-7	CASSRSRGSYEQYF	TGTGCCAGCAGTCGGTCACGAGGGTCCTACGAGCAGTACTTC
NA	NA	TRBV7-9	TRBJ1-4	CASSLDKEGRYEKLFF	TGTGCCAGCAGCTTAGACAAGGAGGGACGATACGAAAAACTGTTTTTT
NA	NA	TRBV5-4	TRBJ2-3	CASSPPGPDTQYF	TGTGCCAGCAGCCCGCCAGGGCCAGATACGCAGTATTTT
NA	NA	TRBV5-1	TRBJ2-7	CASSNQNRVEQYF	TGCGCCAGCAGCAACCAAAACAGGGTCGAGCAGTACTTC
NA	NA	TRBV5-4	TRBJ1-5	CASSLEMGEGAQHF	TGTGCCAGCAGCTTGGAGATGGGGGAGGGGGCCCAGCATTTT
TRBD1	few	TRBV6-5	TRBJ1-2	CASSYSRTGGGYGYTF	TGTGCCAGCAGTTACTCCCGGACAGGGGGCGGGTATGGCTACACCTTC
TRBD2	NA	TRBV5-1	TRBJ2-2	CASSISSGSVGELFF	TGCGCCAGCAGCATCTCTAGCGGGAGTGTCGGGGAGCTGTTTTTT
NA	NA	TRBV7-9	TRBJ2-2	CASSGQGRTGELFF	TGTGCCAGCAGCGGGCAGGGTCGCACCGGGGAGCTGTTTTTT
NA	NA	TRBV14	TRBJ2-5	CASSQDSETQYF	TGTGCCAGCAGCCAAGATTCTGAGACCCAGTACTTC
TRBD1	NA	TRBV5-6	TRBJ2-7	CASSPGTGPYEQYF	TGTGCCAGCAGCCCGGGGACAGGTCCCTACGAGCAGTACTTC
TRBD1	NA	TRBV29-1	TRBJ2-7	CSARTGNSYEQYF	TGCAGCGCCAGGACAGGGAACTCCTACGAGCAGTACTTC
NA	NA	TRBV4-2	TRBJ2-1	CASSQDKARGGNEQFF	TGTGCCAGCAGCCAAGATAAGGCCAGGGGTGGAAATGAGCAGTTCTTC
TRBD2	NA	TRBV9	TRBJ2-7	CASSGPPGLGYEQYF	TGTGCCAGCAGCGGACCCCCGGGACTAGGGTACGAGCAGTACTTC
TRBD1	NA	TRBV5-4	TRBJ1-2	CASSLGDREDYGYTF	TGTGCCAGCAGCCTCGGGGACAGGGAGGACTATGGCTACACCTTC
NA	NA	TRBV10-3	TRBJ2-7	CAISKQATGSYEQYF	TGTGCCATCAGCAAACAGGCGACTGGGTCCTACGAGCAGTACTTC
TRBD1	once	TRBV4-3	TRBJ1-2	CASSQDDRQGVGYTF	TGCGCCAGCAGCCAAGACGACCGACAGGGCGTCGGCTACACCTTC